Listed below are T cell receptor beta chains from one sample, sequenced in a study of T cell responses to AZD1222 COVID-19 vaccine. Sequenced by immunoSEQ multiplex PCR; TCRdb stores in-frame clones only, minus some. The sample has roughly 140,000 clones, around nine tenths seen once. Specimen: peripheral blood, collected on day 0 of AZD1222 vaccination. The receptors here all came from an adult in good health. CDR3s include the opening cysteine and the closing phenylalanine or tryptophan. A D gene is named only where the DNA matches it firmly. The size entry is marked missing in some rows and otherwise reads once, few, many or a size class.

D gene	V gene	J gene	clone size	CDR3 DNA	CDR3 protein
NA	TRBV10-3	TRBJ2-2	NA	TGTGCCACCAGGAGGGGGGGGGCGAACACCGGGGAGCTGTTTTTT	CATRRGGANTGELFF
NA	TRBV5-1	TRBJ2-1	NA	TGCGCCAGCAGCCTGGCTCCTACCCCGGCCTACAATGAGCAGTTCTTC	CASSLAPTPAYNEQFF
NA	TRBV6-2/TRBV6-3	TRBJ1-2	NA	TGTGCCAGCAGCGAACGAGGGACGACGGGCTACACCTTC	CASSERGTTGYTF
TRBD2	TRBV5-1	TRBJ2-1	NA	TGCGCCAGCTCTAGCGGGAGCTCCTACAATGAGCAGTTCTTC	CASSSGSSYNEQFF
NA	TRBV6-2/TRBV6-3	TRBJ2-5	NA	TGTGCCAGCAGTTACCCCGGGGCAGGTGGGGAGACCCAGTACTTC	CASSYPGAGGETQYF
NA	TRBV23-1	TRBJ2-7	NA	TGCGCCAGCAGTCAATCTAATACCGGGCAACTCTACGAGCAGTACTTC	CASSQSNTGQLYEQYF
NA	TRBV7-9	TRBJ1-1	NA	TGTGCCAGCAGCGCTGATGGTTACACTGAAGCTTTCTTT	CASSADGYTEAFF
NA	TRBV28	TRBJ2-2	NA	TGTGCCAGCAGTTTCGGCCCCACCGGGGAGCTGTTTTTT	CASSFGPTGELFF
NA	TRBV7-9	TRBJ2-3	NA	TGTGCCAGCATCCTCCCATCGGCAGATACGCAGTATTTT	CASILPSADTQYF
NA	TRBV18	TRBJ1-1	NA	TGTGCCAGCTCACCAGGTTGGGGTGCTTTCTTT	CASSPGWGAFF
TRBD1	TRBV27	TRBJ1-1	few	TGTGCCAGCAGTTTAAGGACAGGGCGCAAGGCCACTGAAGCTTTCTTT	CASSLRTGRKATEAFF
TRBD1	TRBV15	TRBJ2-1	NA	TGTGCCACCAGGATAACAGGGGGCCTCTACAATGAGCAGTTCTTC	CATRITGGLYNEQFF
NA	TRBV19	TRBJ1-3	NA	TGTGCCAGTAACGTGGACCCCCGGGCTGGAAACACCATATATTTT	CASNVDPRAGNTIYF
TRBD1	TRBV6-5	TRBJ1-5	once	TGTGCCAGCGGTTGGGGGGGACAGGGAAGAAATCAGCCCCAGCATTTT	CASGWGGQGRNQPQHF
NA	TRBV19	TRBJ1-2	NA	TGTGCCTCCCAGGGTGGGGGAGACTATGGCTACACCTTC	CASQGGGDYGYTF
NA	TRBV6-2/TRBV6-3	TRBJ2-7	NA	TGTGCCAGCAGTTATGAGCTCTCCGAGCAGTACTTC	CASSYELSEQYF
NA	TRBV9	TRBJ1-1	NA	TGTGCCAGCAGCTCACGTCAGGCGGGCACTGAAGCTTTCTTT	CASSSRQAGTEAFF
NA	TRBV6-4	TRBJ2-2	once	TGTGCCAGCAGTGGAGGAGACACCGGGGAGCTGTTTTTT	CASSGGDTGELFF
TRBD1	TRBV2	TRBJ1-2	NA	TGTGCCAGCAGAAACGGACAGGGTATTGTCTATGGCTACACCTTC	CASRNGQGIVYGYTF
NA	TRBV7-9	TRBJ2-3	NA	TGTGCCAGCAGCTTAGGACAGCGCACAGATACGCAGTATTTT	CASSLGQRTDTQYF
NA	TRBV7-9	TRBJ2-7	NA	TGTGCCAGCAGCTTAGTGATGGACCGGACGGTCAAGCAGTACTTC	CASSLVMDRTVKQYF
TRBD1	TRBV5-5	TRBJ1-4	once	TGTGCCAGCAGCTTACAGGGGAAGAAACTGTTTTTT	CASSLQGKKLFF
NA	TRBV27	TRBJ2-1	once	TGTGCCAGCGCGAGTAGCGGAAGCTCCTACAATGAGCAGTTCTTC	CASASSGSSYNEQFF
TRBD1	TRBV28	TRBJ1-4	NA	TGTGCCAGCAGTCCCGCCGGGACAGGTCAAGAAAAACTGTTTTTT	CASSPAGTGQEKLFF
NA	TRBV6-5	TRBJ1-1	few	TGTGCCAGCAGTTATGGGGTTTCTGACACTGAAGCTTTCTTT	CASSYGVSDTEAFF
TRBD1	TRBV25-1	TRBJ2-2	NA	TGTGCCAGCAGCTGGGGACAGGGGGCGACCGGGGAGCTGTTTTTT	CASSWGQGATGELFF
TRBD2	TRBV19	TRBJ2-1	once	TGTGCCAGTAGTAATGAGCGGGAGGGCCACAGCGAGCAGTTCTTC	CASSNEREGHSEQFF
NA	TRBV23-1	TRBJ2-7	once	TGCGCCAGCAGTCCCGACCAACTTGGAGAGCAGTACTTC	CASSPDQLGEQYF
NA	TRBV19	TRBJ1-5	NA	TGTGCCAGTAGTCCTACCCCGTTTAGAGGCAATCAGCCCCAGCATTTT	CASSPTPFRGNQPQHF
NA	TRBV6-2/TRBV6-3	TRBJ2-7	NA	TGTGCCAGCAGTTTCATCTCCTACGAGCAGTACTTC	CASSFISYEQYF
TRBD2	TRBV5-1	TRBJ2-3	NA	TGCGCCAGCAGCTTGGCCGGGGGACTAGCGGCCTCCACAGATACGCAGTATTTT	CASSLAGGLAASTDTQYF
TRBD2	TRBV19	TRBJ2-1	once	TGTGCCAGTAGTATTTACGGCGGGAGTCCCACGGATGAGCAGTTCTTC	CASSIYGGSPTDEQFF
NA	TRBV23-1	TRBJ1-1	NA	TGCGCCAGCCATCAACCCCCCGCTATAGACCCCACTGAAGCTTTCTTT	CASHQPPAIDPTEAFF
NA	TRBV5-8	TRBJ2-5	NA	TGTGCCAGCAGCGTCACCGGGACCAGAGAGACCCAGTACTTC	CASSVTGTRETQYF
NA	TRBV5-4	TRBJ1-1	NA	TGTGCCAGCAGCGAGGTGGGGGCTGAAGCTTTCTTT	CASSEVGAEAFF
NA	TRBV27	TRBJ1-2	NA	TGTGCCAGCCGTCTAACGACGGGGGGCTACACCTTC	CASRLTTGGYTF
NA	TRBV3-1/TRBV3-2	TRBJ1-2	NA	TGTGCCACCGCGGACTCCTCGGACTATGGCTACACCTTC	CATADSSDYGYTF
TRBD2	TRBV5-4	TRBJ2-1	NA	TGTGCCAGCAGCAAGGGACTAGCGGGAGGGCTAAACAATGAGCAGTTCTTC	CASSKGLAGGLNNEQFF
TRBD1	TRBV29-1	TRBJ1-6	once	TGCAGCGCTCCTAGGACAGGGTCTAATTCACCCCTCCACTTT	CSAPRTGSNSPLHF
NA	TRBV28	TRBJ1-4	NA	TGTGCCAGCACCGACCGAGCGGAAAAACTGTTTTTT	CASTDRAEKLFF
NA	TRBV19	TRBJ2-5	NA	TGTGCCAGTAGCCGCGGCCGCTCTACCCAGTACTTC	CASSRGRSTQYF
TRBD1	TRBV7-2	TRBJ1-1	NA	TGTGCCAGCAGCTTAGCCCTGGGGACAGTGGGAACTGAAGCTTTCTTT	CASSLALGTVGTEAFF
NA	TRBV27	TRBJ2-7	NA	TGTGCCAGCAGGTCGGGACTTTCAACCTACGAGCAGTACTTC	CASRSGLSTYEQYF
TRBD1	TRBV14	TRBJ1-1	NA	TGTGCCAGCAGCCAAGAACCAGGGGGAAAGACTGAAGCTTTCTTT	CASSQEPGGKTEAFF
NA	TRBV30	TRBJ1-1	NA	TGTGCCTGGATGGGATATATGAACACTGAAGCTTTCTTT	CAWMGYMNTEAFF